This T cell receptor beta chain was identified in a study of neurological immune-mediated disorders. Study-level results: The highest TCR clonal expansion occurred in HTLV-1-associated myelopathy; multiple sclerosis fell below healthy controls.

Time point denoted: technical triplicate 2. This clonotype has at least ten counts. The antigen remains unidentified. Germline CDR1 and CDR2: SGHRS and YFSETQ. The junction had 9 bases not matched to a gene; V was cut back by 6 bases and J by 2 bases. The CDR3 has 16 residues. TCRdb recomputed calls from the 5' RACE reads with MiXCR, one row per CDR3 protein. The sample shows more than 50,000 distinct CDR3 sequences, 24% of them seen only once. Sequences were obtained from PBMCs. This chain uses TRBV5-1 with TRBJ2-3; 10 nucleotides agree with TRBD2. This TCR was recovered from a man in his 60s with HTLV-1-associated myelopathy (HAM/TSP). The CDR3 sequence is CASNLGLAEPTDTQYF. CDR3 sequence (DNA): TGCGCCAGCAACCTCGGACTAGCGGAGCCCACAGATACGCAGTATTTT.